A selection of T cell receptor beta chains follows, all from one sample in a study of blood T cell repertoires in COVID-19. The protocol was immunoSEQ multiplex PCR, while the TCRdb copy is restricted to in-frame clones and leaves out a portion. The table has approximately 71,000 clones, roughly 85% seen once; the top ten hold 5.1%. The sample was peripheral blood. These receptors were taken from a human donor in a cohort sampled during active COVID-19. Both conserved end residues are part of each CDR3. D genes are given only for firm matches. Some rows have no size entry. The others give once, few or many, or a class for an expanded clone.

cdr3_aa: CASSLPGVEDEQYF
cdr3_nt: TGTGCCAGCAGTTTGCCGGGAGTCGAGGACGAGCAGTACTTC
clone_size: -
v_call: TRBV28
j_call: TRBJ2-7
d_call: -

cdr3_aa: CASSLEVSSYNEQFF
cdr3_nt: TGTGCCAGCAGCTTGGAAGTTAGCTCCTACAATGAGCAGTTCTTC
clone_size: -
v_call: TRBV5-6
j_call: TRBJ2-1
d_call: -

cdr3_aa: CASAHGQEDGYTF
cdr3_nt: TGTGCCAGCGCCCACGGTCAAGAGGATGGCTACACCTTC
clone_size: -
v_call: TRBV28
j_call: TRBJ1-2
d_call: -

cdr3_aa: CAIMASGKSDTQYF
cdr3_nt: TGTGCCATCATGGCTAGCGGGAAGTCAGATACGCAGTATTTT
clone_size: -
v_call: TRBV10-3
j_call: TRBJ2-3
d_call: TRBD2

cdr3_aa: CASRAVTTTPLTEAFF
cdr3_nt: TGTGCCAGCAGGGCAGTCACCACTACCCCGTTGACTGAAGCTTTCTTT
clone_size: -
v_call: TRBV7-8
j_call: TRBJ1-1
d_call: -

cdr3_aa: CASSEDFSGAGAADTQYF
cdr3_nt: TGCGCCAGCAGTGAGGACTTTAGTGGAGCGGGAGCCGCAGATACGCAGTATTTT
clone_size: -
v_call: TRBV10-1
j_call: TRBJ2-3
d_call: TRBD2

cdr3_aa: CSAGDSTHPSFF
cdr3_nt: TGCAGCGCCGGGGACTCCACCCATCCATCCTTCTTC
clone_size: once
v_call: TRBV29-1
j_call: TRBJ2-1
d_call: -

cdr3_aa: CASSPQGDSTDTQYF
cdr3_nt: TGTGCCAGCAGTCCTCAGGGGGATTCCACAGATACGCAGTATTTT
clone_size: many
v_call: TRBV27
j_call: TRBJ2-3
d_call: TRBD1

cdr3_aa: CACQETGGLRSSYNEQFF
cdr3_nt: TGTGCCTGCCAAGAGACAGGGGGCCTTAGGAGCTCCTACAATGAGCAGTTCTTC
clone_size: -
v_call: TRBV30
j_call: TRBJ2-1
d_call: TRBD1

cdr3_aa: CASSQRLQETQYF
cdr3_nt: TGCGCCAGCAGCCAACGACTTCAAGAGACCCAGTACTTC
clone_size: -
v_call: TRBV4-1
j_call: TRBJ2-5
d_call: -

cdr3_aa: CASSPSTQGWNSPLHF
cdr3_nt: TGTGCCAGCTCACCGTCAACTCAGGGTTGGAATTCACCCCTCCACTTT
clone_size: -
v_call: TRBV18
j_call: TRBJ1-6
d_call: -

cdr3_aa: CASSTSGGATSFF
cdr3_nt: TGTGCCAGCAGTACCAGCGGGGGGGCCACTTCTTTCTTC
clone_size: -
v_call: TRBV6-2/TRBV6-3
j_call: TRBJ2-1
d_call: TRBD2

cdr3_aa: CAWRRGQDSYEQYF
cdr3_nt: TGTGCCTGGAGGAGGGGACAGGACTCCTACGAGCAGTACTTC
clone_size: -
v_call: TRBV30
j_call: TRBJ2-7
d_call: TRBD1

cdr3_aa: CASSLSGGATGELFF
cdr3_nt: TGTGCCAGCAGCCTAAGCGGGGGGGCGACCGGGGAGCTGTTTTTT
clone_size: -
v_call: TRBV3-1/TRBV3-2
j_call: TRBJ2-2
d_call: TRBD2

cdr3_aa: CAISELTEQYNEQFF
cdr3_nt: TGTGCCATCAGTGAGCTCACAGAACAATACAATGAGCAGTTCTTC
clone_size: -
v_call: TRBV10-3
j_call: TRBJ2-1
d_call: -

cdr3_aa: CASSLPSRTVNTGELFF
cdr3_nt: TGTGCCAGCAGCCTCCCTTCCAGGACAGTGAACACCGGGGAGCTGTTTTTT
clone_size: -
v_call: TRBV9
j_call: TRBJ2-2
d_call: -

cdr3_aa: CASSLPPRDSNQPQHF
cdr3_nt: TGTGCCAGCAGCTTGCCTCCCAGGGATAGCAATCAGCCCCAGCATTTT
clone_size: -
v_call: TRBV9
j_call: TRBJ1-5
d_call: -

cdr3_aa: CASSPSVTSGGYQETQYF
cdr3_nt: TGTGCCAGCTCACCCAGCGTGACTAGCGGGGGATACCAAGAGACCCAGTACTTC
clone_size: -
v_call: TRBV18
j_call: TRBJ2-5
d_call: TRBD2

cdr3_aa: CASSYTQGVGTDTQYF
cdr3_nt: TGTGCCAGCAGCTACACACAGGGGGTTGGCACAGATACGCAGTATTTT
clone_size: -
v_call: TRBV7-9
j_call: TRBJ2-3
d_call: TRBD1

cdr3_aa: CASSEALDAGRETQYF
cdr3_nt: TGTGCCAGCAGTGAAGCGTTAGACGCGGGGCGGGAGACCCAGTACTTC
clone_size: -
v_call: TRBV6-1
j_call: TRBJ2-5
d_call: -

cdr3_aa: CASSQPGTSGSTQYF
cdr3_nt: TGCGCCAGCAGCCAACCAGGGACTAGCGGGTCCACGCAGTATTTT
clone_size: -
v_call: TRBV4-1
j_call: TRBJ2-3
d_call: TRBD2

cdr3_aa: CASALAGGNTGELFF
cdr3_nt: TGTGCCAGCGCGCTAGCGGGAGGGAACACCGGGGAGCTGTTTTTT
clone_size: -
v_call: TRBV6-5
j_call: TRBJ2-2
d_call: TRBD2

cdr3_aa: CASSESGLDNEQFF
cdr3_nt: TGCGCCAGCAGTGAGTCGGGACTAGACAATGAGCAGTTCTTC
clone_size: -
v_call: TRBV10-1
j_call: TRBJ2-1
d_call: TRBD2

cdr3_aa: CASSLGRLGETQYF
cdr3_nt: TGTGCCAGCAGCTTAGGGAGACTCGGGGAGACCCAGTACTTC
clone_size: -
v_call: TRBV7-2
j_call: TRBJ2-5
d_call: -

cdr3_aa: CASSPPGQVRYGYTF
cdr3_nt: TGCGCCAGCAGCCCACCCGGACAGGTTCGGTATGGCTACACCTTC
clone_size: -
v_call: TRBV4-1
j_call: TRBJ1-2
d_call: TRBD1

cdr3_aa: CASSQATGSVGTDTQYF
cdr3_nt: TGTGCCAGCAGCCAAGCGACAGGGTCCGTTGGAACAGATACGCAGTATTTT
clone_size: -
v_call: TRBV14
j_call: TRBJ2-3
d_call: TRBD1

cdr3_aa: CASSRRLAGGADTQYF
cdr3_nt: TGTGCCAGTAGCAGACGACTAGCGGGGGGAGCAGATACGCAGTATTTT
clone_size: -
v_call: TRBV19
j_call: TRBJ2-3
d_call: TRBD2

cdr3_aa: CASSLTQTYEQYF
cdr3_nt: TGTGCCAGCAGTTTAACTCAAACCTACGAGCAGTACTTC
clone_size: -
v_call: TRBV27
j_call: TRBJ2-7
d_call: -

cdr3_aa: CASSLTGVNGYTF
cdr3_nt: TGTGCCAGCAGCTTGACAGGGGTAAATGGCTACACCTTC
clone_size: once
v_call: TRBV5-4
j_call: TRBJ1-2
d_call: TRBD1

cdr3_aa: CASSVQVQDTQYF
cdr3_nt: TGTGCCAGCAGCGTACAGGTCCAAGATACGCAGTATTTT
clone_size: once
v_call: TRBV9
j_call: TRBJ2-3
d_call: -

cdr3_aa: CASSALLGDYEQYF
cdr3_nt: TGTGCCAGCAGCGCCCTTTTGGGCGACTACGAGCAGTACTTC
clone_size: -
v_call: TRBV7-2
j_call: TRBJ2-7
d_call: -

cdr3_aa: CASSYADFYRSPLHF
cdr3_nt: TGTGCCAGCAGTTACGCCGACTTCTACCGTTCACCCCTCCACTTT
clone_size: -
v_call: TRBV6-5
j_call: TRBJ1-6
d_call: -

cdr3_aa: CASSEMTGTSYEQYF
cdr3_nt: TGTGCCAGCAGTGAAATGACAGGGACCTCCTACGAGCAGTACTTC
clone_size: -
v_call: TRBV6-1
j_call: TRBJ2-7
d_call: TRBD1

cdr3_aa: CASSYGQNYGYTF
cdr3_nt: TGTGCCAGCAGTTATGGACAGAACTATGGCTACACCTTC
clone_size: -
v_call: TRBV2
j_call: TRBJ1-2
d_call: -

cdr3_aa: CASSLGGQIQETQYF
cdr3_nt: TGTGCCAGCAGCTTGGGGGGACAAATCCAAGAGACCCAGTACTTC
clone_size: -
v_call: TRBV5-4
j_call: TRBJ2-5
d_call: -

cdr3_aa: CATSDLTSGRARNEQFF
cdr3_nt: TGTGCCACCAGTGATTTAACCAGCGGGAGGGCCAGAAATGAGCAGTTCTTC
clone_size: -
v_call: TRBV24-1
j_call: TRBJ2-1
d_call: TRBD2

cdr3_aa: CASSPWDLNEQFF
cdr3_nt: TGTGCCAGTAGTCCCTGGGACTTGAATGAGCAGTTCTTC
clone_size: -
v_call: TRBV19
j_call: TRBJ2-1
d_call: -

cdr3_aa: CASSPPSGANVLTF
cdr3_nt: TGTGCCAGCTCACCACCGTCAGGGGCCAACGTCCTGACTTTC
clone_size: -
v_call: TRBV18
j_call: TRBJ2-6
d_call: -

cdr3_aa: CASSAGQQGYEQYF
cdr3_nt: TGTGCCAGTAGTGCCGGACAGCAAGGCTACGAGCAGTACTTC
clone_size: -
v_call: TRBV19
j_call: TRBJ2-7
d_call: -

cdr3_aa: CASSELKGQAGNTIYF
cdr3_nt: TGTGCCAGCAGTGAGCTAAAGGGACAGGCAGGAAACACCATATATTTT
clone_size: -
v_call: TRBV6-1
j_call: TRBJ1-3
d_call: TRBD1

cdr3_aa: CASSTPGLAGAWGDEQFF
cdr3_nt: TGTGCCAGTAGTACCCCGGGACTAGCGGGGGCCTGGGGGGATGAGCAGTTCTTC
clone_size: -
v_call: TRBV19
j_call: TRBJ2-1
d_call: TRBD2

cdr3_aa: CASSLKQGTEAFF
cdr3_nt: TGTGCCAGCAGTTTAAAGCAGGGCACTGAAGCTTTCTTT
clone_size: once
v_call: TRBV12-3/TRBV12-4
j_call: TRBJ1-1
d_call: -

cdr3_aa: CASSISAGVGTDTQYF
cdr3_nt: TGTGCCAGTAGTATTTCGGCGGGAGTCGGCACAGATACGCAGTATTTT
clone_size: -
v_call: TRBV19
j_call: TRBJ2-3
d_call: TRBD2

cdr3_aa: CASRALGQGTASGRYNEQFF
cdr3_nt: TGTGCCAGCAGGGCACTCGGACAGGGTACGGCTAGCGGGAGGTACAATGAGCAGTTCTTC
clone_size: -
v_call: TRBV5-8
j_call: TRBJ2-1
d_call: TRBD2

cdr3_aa: CASSRGGSNQPQHF
cdr3_nt: TGTGCCAGCAGTAGGGGGGGGAGCAATCAGCCCCAGCATTTT
clone_size: once
v_call: TRBV28
j_call: TRBJ1-5
d_call: -

cdr3_aa: CASSYGQGSSYEQYF
cdr3_nt: TGTGCCAGCAGTTACGGACAGGGAAGCTCCTACGAGCAGTACTTC
clone_size: -
v_call: TRBV2
j_call: TRBJ2-7
d_call: TRBD1

cdr3_aa: CASSPRGLGYGYTF
cdr3_nt: TGTGCCAGCAGTCCCAGGGGGCTTGGCTATGGCTACACCTTC
clone_size: few
v_call: TRBV27
j_call: TRBJ1-2
d_call: TRBD1

cdr3_aa: CASSVEGSLWGDGYTF
cdr3_nt: TGTGCCAGCAGCGTAGAAGGGTCCCTCTGGGGGGATGGCTACACCTTC
clone_size: -
v_call: TRBV9
j_call: TRBJ1-2
d_call: -

cdr3_aa: CASSPGGRADTDTQYF
cdr3_nt: TGCGCCAGCAGCCCCGGTGGGCGGGCCGACACAGATACGCAGTATTTT
clone_size: once
v_call: TRBV5-1
j_call: TRBJ2-3
d_call: -